The next 5 T cell receptor beta chains were all read from a single sample in a study of graft-versus-host responses after intestinal transplantation. Their cognate antigens are unknown. Some clones are missing from TCRdb's copy, which holds only in-frame ones; the method was immunoSEQ multiplex PCR. The top ten clones hold roughly 0.3% of a sample with about 90,000 clones, 80% to 95% of them seen once. Sequencing used unstimulated CD4+ T cells sorted from spleen or lymph node cells, obtained before intestinal transplant. The receptor source for this set is a human donor who received an intestinal transplant.

The CDR3 DNA sequence: TGTGCCAGCAGTTATCGCCCGGGACAGGGGAGAGGCTACACCTTC. It translates to CASSYRPGQGRGYTF. This chain joins TRBV28 and TRBJ1-2; 10 nucleotides line up with TRBD1. V dropped 4 bases and J dropped 8; count of bases not matched to a gene: 10. The CDR3 extends over 15 amino acids. CDR1 and CDR2 (germline): MDHEN, SYDVKM.

The chain recombines TRBV28 with TRBJ1-1; 8 bases match TRBD1. Trimming at V came to 11 bases and at J to 0 bases, leaving 11 bases not matched to a gene. Germline V gene data show CDR1 as MDHEN and CDR2 as SYDVKM. The CDR3 covers 15 residues. The DNA of the CDR3 is TGTGCCGGTGGGGACAGGCCCCCAATGAACACTGAAGCTTTCTTT. Its protein is CAGGDRPPMNTEAFF.

The rearrangement uses TRBV7-2 and TRBJ1-5; 10 bases fit TRBD1. The CDR3 loop spans 13 amino acids. CDR1 is SGHTA and CDR2 is FQGNSA in the germline V gene. With V trimmed by 5 bases and J by 7 bases, 2 bases remained unmatched. The CDR3 sequence is CASSKDRGQPQHF. The CDR3 DNA reads TGTGCCAGCAGCAAGGACAGGGGGCAGCCCCAGCATTTT.

In regard to this clone: This sample includes further DNA sequences coding for the same CDR3. V and J are TRBV29-1 and TRBJ1-1; D is uncertain. Trimming shortened V by 4 bases and J by 4 bases, and 13 bases separated the two germline ends. Germline values: CDR1 SQVTM, CDR2 ANQGSEA. The CDR3 consists of 13 residues. The CDR3 region is CSVVLYWGTEAFF. Written as DNA, the CDR3 is TGCAGCGTTGTTCTTTACTGGGGCACTGAAGCTTTCTTT. Combining the CDR3 with reference TRBV29-1 and TRBJ1-1 gives the whole variable domain SAVISQKPSRDICQRGTSLTIQCQVDSQVTMMFWYRQQPGQSLTLIATANQGSEATYESGFVIDKFPISRPNLTFSTLTVSNMSPEDSSIYLCSVVLYWGTEAFFGQGTRLTVV.

The chain carries TRBV5-6 and TRBJ1-2; D is possibly TRBD1 (5 bases). The germline CDR1 and CDR2 sequences are SGHDT and YYEEEE. CDR3 length: 15 residues. Trimming cost V 3 bases and J 3 bases, with 15 bases left between them. CDR3 region: CASSSPGGGYYGYTF. The CDR3 DNA is TGTGCCAGCAGCTCCCCCGGGGGAGGGTACTATGGCTACACCTTC.